The rows below give T cell receptor beta chains drawn from one sample of a study of neurological immune-mediated disorders. TCRdb passed the 5' RACE reads through MiXCR, listing each CDR3 protein once. The sample records roughly 31,000 distinct CDR3 sequences, less than 25% being singletons. The specimen sequenced was CD4+ T cells from blood. Receptor source: a man between 45 and 60 years old with HTLV-1-associated myelopathy (HAM/TSP). Both conserved end residues are part of each CDR3. D genes are given only for firm matches. The size of a clone is reported for some rows only, either as once, few or many, or as a class for expanded clones.

>TRBV6-1|-|many|TRBJ2-6
TGTGCCAGCAGAATAAGGACTCCCGGGGCCAACGTCCTGACTTTC
CASRIRTPGANVLTF
>TRBV7-9|-|medium-sized|TRBJ1-1
TGTGCCAGCAGCTTAGTCACAGCTGAAGCTTTCTTT
CASSLVTAEAFF
>TRBV5-1|-|many|TRBJ1-1
TGCGCCAGCAGCTTGGAACTTGGCAGACTGAACACTGAAGCTTTCTTT
CASSLELGRLNTEAFF
>TRBV5-5|-|-|TRBJ1-1
TGTGCCAGCAGCTCACAGCCCATTGAGAACACTGAAGCTTTCTTT
CASSSQPIENTEAFF
>TRBV27|-|many|TRBJ1-1
TGTGCCAGCAGTTCCCACAGGATGAACACTGAAGCTTTCTTT
CASSSHRMNTEAFF
>TRBV2|-|-|TRBJ1-1
TGTGCCAGCAGTACCGGGACCCGGATCACTGAAGCTTTCTTT
CASSTGTRITEAFF
>TRBV12-3/TRBV12-4|-|-|TRBJ1-5
TGTGCCAGCAGTTTCAGGTCCAATCAGCCCCAGCATTTT
CASSFRSNQPQHF
>TRBV3-1|-|many|TRBJ1-6
TGTGCCAGCAGCCAAGTAGGGGAGGGATCACCCCTCCACTTT
CASSQVGEGSPLHF
>TRBV6-5|-|many|TRBJ1-2
TGTGCCAGCAGTTACATCGGGGGCCGATATGGCTACACCTTC
CASSYIGGRYGYTF
>TRBV20-1|TRBD2|many|TRBJ2-7
TGCAGTGCCCGAGCGGGAGCCATCTACGAGCAGTACTTC
CSARAGAIYEQYF
>TRBV12-3/TRBV12-4|-|-|TRBJ2-7
TGTGCCAGCAGTTCCCCGGGACACCGCTTC
CASSSPGHRF
>TRBV12-3/TRBV12-4|-|many|TRBJ2-2
TGTGCCAGCAGTCTATATCGGGCCCTCACCGGGGAGCTGTTTTTT
CASSLYRALTGELFF